The next 25 T cell receptor beta chains were all read from a single sample in a study of blood T cell repertoires in COVID-19. Data came from immunoSEQ multiplex PCR; TCRdb stores just in-frame clones and leaves some out. This repertoire shows some 75,000 clones, 75% to 90% found once; its top ten account for just under 0.6%. Sequenced input: peripheral blood. Source of these receptors: a man in his sixties with acute or convalescent COVID-19.

J is TRBJ1-4 and V is TRBV5-6; D is possibly TRBD1 (5 bases). Trimming took off 5 bases at V and 7 bases at J, with 15 bases between the two ends. Germline V gene sequence: CDR1 SGHDT, CDR2 YYEEEE. This CDR3 is 14 amino acids long. The CDR3 spells CASSHRFGGEKLFF. Written as DNA, the CDR3 is TGTGCCAGCAGTCACAGGTTCGGGGGTGAAAAACTGTTTTTT.

This chain uses TRBV6-1 with TRBJ1-5, with TRBD1 matching 7 bases. The V segment lost 6 bases and the J segment 5 bases; nucleotides outside the gene matches: 4. CDR3 size: 13 residues. Germline assignment: CDR1 MNHNS and CDR2 SASEGT. The CDR3 DNA sequence: TGTGCCAGCAGCACAGGGGCGTATCAGCCCCAGCATTTT. This sequence encodes CASSTGAYQPQHF.

This clone was detected only once. The rearrangement links TRBV10-2 to TRBJ2-3; D not resolved. Germline lookup yields CDR1 WSHSY and CDR2 SAAADI. The CDR3 contains 14 residues. Deletions cut 7 bases from V and 5 bases from J, with 16 bases between. The CDR3 coding sequence is TGCGCCAGCACCGAGCTTAGTGTAGAAGATACGCAGTATTTT. It yields the protein CASTELSVEDTQYF.

This rearrangement joins TRBV28 to TRBJ1-2, with D unresolved. Germline CDR1 is MDHEN and CDR2 is SYDVKM. The CDR3 consists of 14 residues. Trimming stripped 6 bases from V and 6 bases from J, with 17 bases between. CDR3 residues: CASSLAGWADGYTF. In DNA form, the CDR3 reads TGTGCCAGCAGCCTGGCGGGGTGGGCGGATGGCTACACCTTC.

This chain uses TRBV30 with TRBJ2-5, with 10 positions matching TRBD1. The V gene's germline CDR1 is GTSNPN and CDR2 SVGIG (reference sequence). The CDR3 loop spans 15 amino acids. The V segment lost 3 bases and the J segment 0 bases; nucleotides outside the gene matches: 4. The CDR3 reads CAWRRGQGYQETQYF. The CDR3 DNA sequence: TGTGCCTGGAGGAGGGGACAGGGGTACCAAGAGACCCAGTACTTC.

The chain recombines TRBV5-1 with TRBJ2-1; 9 bases agree with TRBD2. V gave up 0 bases and J gave up 7 bases; unmatched junction bases: 8. Germline V CDR1 and CDR2: SGHRS, YFSETQ. The CDR3 extends over 16 amino acids. The DNA for the CDR3 is TGCGCCAGCAGCTTGGTCGGCGGGAGGGGTTTAAATGAGCAGTTCTTC. This gives the protein CASSLVGGRGLNEQFF.

The chain combines TRBV5-1 with TRBJ2-1; TRBD2 agrees at 13 bases. The CDR3 runs to 16 residues. With 2 bases clipped from V and 7 bases from J, the junction kept 6 bases outside the gene matches. Germline CDR1 is SGHRS and CDR2 is YFSETQ. CDR3 nucleotide sequence: TGCGCCAGCAGCTTACCGGGACTAGCGGGGAGTAATGAGCAGTTCTTC. Its protein product is CASSLPGLAGSNEQFF.

This chain links TRBV5-1 with TRBJ2-3; TRBD1 matches 10 bases. This CDR3 spans 15 amino acids. Germline V gives CDR1 SGHRS, CDR2 YFSETQ. V shed 5 bases, J shed 8 bases, and the junction held 11 bases outside the gene matches. CDR3 region: CASSTGTGEDVTQYF. Written as DNA, the CDR3 is TGCGCCAGCAGTACCGGGACAGGGGAGGACGTTACGCAGTATTTT.

The V gene is TRBV28, the J gene TRBJ2-7; no clear D gene. V lost 1 base and J 3 bases, leaving 4 bases between the germline ends. The CDR3 has 12 amino acids. From germline, CDR1 is MDHEN and CDR2 SYDVKM. The CDR3, as DNA: TGTGCCAGCAGTTTATCCCGCTACGAGCAGTACTTC. It codes for CASSLSRYEQYF. The full variable domain, completed using reference TRBV28 and TRBJ2-7, is DVKVTQSSRYLVKRTGEKVFLECVQDMDHENMFWYRQDPGLGLRLIYFSYDVKMKEKGDIPEGYSVSREKKERFSLILESASTNQTSMYLCASSLSRYEQYFGPGTRLTVT.

The chain links TRBV15 to TRBJ1-2, with 7 nucleotides matching TRBD1. From germline, CDR1 is LNHNV and CDR2 YYDKDF (reference sequence). V lost 2 bases, J lost 2 bases, and 8 bases stayed unmatched. This CDR3 spans 16 amino acids. The CDR3 DNA is TGTGCCACCAGCAGAACCTCGGGCAGGGGGAACTATGGCTACACCTTC. Translating it yields CATSRTSGRGNYGYTF.

The chain has TRBV5-1 and TRBJ2-2, with 9 bases fitting TRBD1. CDR1 is SGHRS, CDR2 YFSETQ, per germline. This CDR3 contains 17 residues. The V and J ends lost 0 bases and 2 bases, in that order; junction bases with no gene match: 5. The CDR3 here is CASSLVSDRGNTGELFF. The CDR3 nucleotides are TGCGCCAGCAGCTTGGTCTCGGACAGGGGTAACACCGGGGAGCTGTTTTTT. Complete variable domain (other parts from reference TRBV5-1 and TRBJ2-2): KAGVTQTPRYLIKTRGQQVTLSCSPISGHRSVSWYQQTPGQGLQFLFEYFSETQRNKGNFPGRFSGRQFSNSRSEMNVSTLELGDSALYLCASSLVSDRGNTGELFFGEGSRLTVL.

This clone was recorded once. This sequence joins TRBV28 and TRBJ1-4, with D possibly being TRBD1 (5 bases). Trimming cost V 7 bases and J 5 bases, with 17 bases left between them. The germline V gene encodes CDR1 MDHEN and CDR2 SYDVKM. This CDR3 spans 15 amino acids. The CDR3 DNA follows: TGTGCCAGCATGGCGGGGGTCGGGTCGAATGAAAAACTGTTTTTT. Encoded protein: CASMAGVGSNEKLFF.

The CDR3 is CASRALAGTYNEQFF. The CDR3 coding sequence is TGTGCCAGCAGGGCGCTAGCGGGGACCTACAATGAGCAGTTCTTC. The genes are TRBV7-6 and TRBJ2-1; 9 bases line up with TRBD2. The CDR3 loop spans 15 amino acids. Losses at the gene ends were 6 bases for V and 2 bases for J; bases not matched to a gene: 5. Germline V CDR1 and CDR2: SGHVS, FNYEAQ.

This chain connects TRBV7-2 to TRBJ2-3; D not certain. Trimming cost V 3 bases and J 0 bases, with 7 bases left between them. The germline V gene has CDR1 SGHTA and CDR2 FQGNSA. The CDR3 covers 14 residues. CDR3 loop: CASSLARSTDTQYF. DNA for the CDR3: TGTGCCAGCAGCTTGGCCAGGAGCACAGATACGCAGTATTTT.

This chain uses TRBV14 with TRBJ2-7; a possible D gene is TRBD2 (6 bases). The CDR3 consists of 14 residues. V was cut by 0 bases and J by 8 bases, with 14 bases left in between. Germline values: CDR1 SGHDN, CDR2 FVKESK. DNA of the CDR3: TGTGCCAGCAGCCAAGATTGGGACTCCGCGAAGCAGTACTTC. The encoded protein is CASSQDWDSAKQYF.

This clone occurred once. The chain joins TRBV28 to TRBJ1-3; 7 bases agree with TRBD1. Germline CDR1 and CDR2: MDHEN and SYDVKM. CDR3 length equals 17 residues. The V gene end was trimmed by 2 bases and the J gene end by 3 bases; junction bases not matched to a gene: 10. CDR3 nucleotide sequence: TGTGCCAGCAGTTTAACTTTGGGACAGTATTTTGGAAACACCATATATTTT. Translation: CASSLTLGQYFGNTIYF.

The rearrangement uses TRBV4-1 and TRBJ2-5; a possible D gene is TRBD2 (6 bases). Germline loops: CDR1 MGHRA, CDR2 YSYEKL. This CDR3 has 14 amino acids. Between the trimmed V and J ends, which lost 0 bases and 5 bases, there was a span of 10 bases. CDR3 loop: CASSQDRGIETQYF. For the CDR3, the DNA is TGCGCCAGCAGCCAAGATCGGGGGATCGAGACCCAGTACTTC.

This chain links TRBV19 with TRBJ1-2; 12 positions agree with TRBD1. This CDR3 comprises 14 residues. The germline V gene has CDR1 LNHDA and CDR2 SQIVND (reference sequence). J was trimmed by 3 bases and V by 6 bases; bases with no gene match: 2. In DNA, the CDR3 is TGTGCCAGTAGGGGGACAGGGGGCGACTATGGCTACACCTTC. Translation: CASRGTGGDYGYTF.

This chain uses TRBV30 with TRBJ2-5; D unresolved. V lost 5 bases, J lost 5 bases, and 15 bases lay in between. The CDR3 spans 13 residues. The germline CDR1 and CDR2 sequences are GTSNPN and SVGIG (reference sequence). The CDR3 protein is CAWSTELGETQYF. As DNA, the CDR3 is TGTGCCTGGTCGACTGAACTCGGGGAGACCCAGTACTTC.

The V gene is TRBV12-1, the J gene TRBJ2-2; the D call of TRBD1 is as the table states it, not checked on the DNA. TRBV12-1 is labeled a pseudogene. This CDR3 has 14 amino acids. CDR3 bases: TGTGCCAGCAGCTTTCGCAGGAACACCGGGGAGCTGTTTTTT. Encoded protein: CASSFRRNTGELFF.

This chain links TRBV5-1 with TRBJ1-2; a possible D gene is TRBD1 (5 bases). There are 12 residues in the CDR3. Trimming stripped 2 bases from V and 8 bases from J, with 10 bases between. In germline, CDR1 is SGHRS, CDR2 YFSETQ. The CDR3 sequence is CASSFQGTGYTF. CDR3 nucleotide sequence: TGCGCCAGCAGCTTCCAGGGTACGGGCTACACCTTC.

This clone was counted a few times. The chain recombines TRBV5-1 with TRBJ2-6, with 7 bases lining up with TRBD1. The V gene's germline CDR1 is SGHRS and CDR2 YFSETQ. Germline trimming cut 3 bases from V and 1 base from J; bases unmatched to any gene: 13. The CDR3 covers 19 residues. The chain's CDR3 is CASSSTGQPHLSGANVLTF. CDR3 in DNA: TGCGCCAGCAGCTCAACGGGACAGCCCCACTTATCTGGGGCCAACGTCCTGACTTTC. Full variable domain (remainder filled in from reference TRBV5-1 and TRBJ2-6): KAGVTQTPRYLIKTRGQQVTLSCSPISGHRSVSWYQQTPGQGLQFLFEYFSETQRNKGNFPGRFSGRQFSNSRSEMNVSTLELGDSALYLCASSSTGQPHLSGANVLTFGAGSRLTVL.

This chain links TRBV5-1 with TRBJ2-5, with TRBD1 identical over 8 bases. This CDR3 region has 14 residues. Germline loops: CDR1 SGHRS, CDR2 YFSETQ. The V segment lost 4 bases and the J segment 5 bases; nucleotides outside the gene matches: 7. The CDR3 loop reads CASSRATGVETQYF. CDR3 coding DNA: TGCGCCAGCAGCAGAGCGACAGGGGTCGAGACCCAGTACTTC.

The chain joins TRBV18 to TRBJ1-3; D not resolved. Deletions cut 2 bases from V and 0 bases from J, with 8 bases between. The CDR3 loop spans 15 amino acids. CDR1 and CDR2 (germline): KGHSH, LQKENI. The CDR3 sequence: CASSPSGDSGNTIYF. The CDR3 DNA reads as TGTGCCAGCTCACCATCGGGTGACTCTGGAAACACCATATATTTT.

As to this clone: This sample includes further DNA sequences coding for the same CDR3. The chain combines TRBV6-5 with TRBJ2-7; D might be TRBD2 (5 bases). The germline CDR1 and CDR2 sequences are MNHEY and SVGAGI. The CDR3 consists of 13 residues. The V end lost 5 bases, the J end lost 6 bases, and 14 bases lay between the germline ends. CDR3 DNA: TGTGCCAGCAGTCGGACGGGGATCGGCGAGCAGTACTTC. The encoded protein is CASSRTGIGEQYF.